This is a list of T cell receptor beta chains from one sample in a study of radiotherapy plus CTLA-4 blockade in lung cancer. The protocol was immunoSEQ multiplex PCR, while the TCRdb copy is restricted to in-frame clones and leaves out a portion. The table lists approximately 39,000 clones, 72% of them singletons. Sequences were derived from peripheral blood, sampled from a patient treated with radiotherapy plus ipilimumab. All receptors come from a human donor with non-small cell lung cancer who had stable disease on radiotherapy plus ipilimumab. Both conserved end residues are part of each CDR3. A D gene is named only where the DNA matches it firmly. Size is stated for part of the rows, as once, few or many counts, or as a class when the clone is expanded.

DNA	CDR3	V	size	J	D
TGTGCCAGCAGTGGGGTAGCGGGGGGCCTGGAGTTCTTC	CASSGVAGGLEFF	TRBV2	-	TRBJ2-1	TRBD2
TGTGCCAGCATCCGGGGGCAGGGGGCAGGCTCCTACGAGCAGTACTTC	CASIRGQGAGSYEQYF	TRBV2	-	TRBJ2-7	TRBD1
TGCAGCGCGTTCGATACAGGGGGCGTTTATGGCTACACCTTC	CSAFDTGGVYGYTF	TRBV29-1	-	TRBJ1-2	TRBD1
TGTGCCAGCAGTTTCAGGGAAATGGAAAAACTGTTTTTT	CASSFREMEKLFF	TRBV27	-	TRBJ1-4	-
TGTGCCTGGAGCCCATCTGGACAGGGGAGGACTGAAGCTTTCTTT	CAWSPSGQGRTEAFF	TRBV30	-	TRBJ1-1	TRBD1
TGTGCCACCAGCAGAGGCCTCGGGACAGGGGGCTACGAGCAGTACTTC	CATSRGLGTGGYEQYF	TRBV15	-	TRBJ2-7	TRBD1
TGCGCCAGCAGCTGGGGGGGGACGAACACCGGGGAGCTGTTTTTT	CASSWGGTNTGELFF	TRBV5-1	once	TRBJ2-2	TRBD2
TGCGCCAGCAGCCCTCTTACAGGGAAGGGGAACACTGAAGCTTTCTTT	CASSPLTGKGNTEAFF	TRBV5-1	-	TRBJ1-1	-
TGTGCCTGGAGTGTGTCGGGAATGTCCCAGCCCCAGCATTTT	CAWSVSGMSQPQHF	TRBV30	few	TRBJ1-5	-
TGTGCCAGCAGACCCGGGATAGCGGGGGAACGGCAGTACTTC	CASRPGIAGERQYF	TRBV2	-	TRBJ2-7	TRBD2
TGTGCCAGCAGCCCCGACAGGGCGCCGTGGGGCACTGAAGCTTTCTTT	CASSPDRAPWGTEAFF	TRBV7-9	once	TRBJ1-1	TRBD1
TGCAGCGTTAACTGGGACACCGAAAAACTGTTTTTT	CSVNWDTEKLFF	TRBV29-1	-	TRBJ1-4	-
TGTGCCAGCAGTGTAGGAGGCGCAACTAATGAAAAACTGTTTTTT	CASSVGGATNEKLFF	TRBV6-1	-	TRBJ1-4	-
TGTGCCAGCAGCAAAAGACTAGCGGGGGGGCAGGGCAATGAGCAGTTCTTC	CASSKRLAGGQGNEQFF	TRBV21-1	-	TRBJ2-1	-
TGTGCCAGCAGCTCCCCCATGGAGAGCAATGAGCAGTTCTTC	CASSSPMESNEQFF	TRBV11-2	-	TRBJ2-1	-
TGTGCCAGTAGTATAACCGGGACACCCGCTGCTTTCTTC	CASSITGTPAAFF	TRBV19	-	TRBJ2-1	-